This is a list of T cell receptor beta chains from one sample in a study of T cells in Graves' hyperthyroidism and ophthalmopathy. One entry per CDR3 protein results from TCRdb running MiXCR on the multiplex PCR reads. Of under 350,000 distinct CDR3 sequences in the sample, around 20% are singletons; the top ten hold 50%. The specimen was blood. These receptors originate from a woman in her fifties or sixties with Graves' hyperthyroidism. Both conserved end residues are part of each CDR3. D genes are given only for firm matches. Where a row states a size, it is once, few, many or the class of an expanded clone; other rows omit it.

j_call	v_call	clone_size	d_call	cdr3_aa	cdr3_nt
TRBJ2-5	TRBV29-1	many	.	CSVDVGETQYF	TGCAGCGTTGACGTCGGGGAGACCCAGTACTTC
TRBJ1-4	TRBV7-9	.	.	CASSFAGDEKLFF	TGTGCCAGCAGTTTTGCCGGGGATGAAAAACTGTTTTTT
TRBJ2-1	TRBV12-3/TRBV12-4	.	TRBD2	CASSWGLAGVYNEQFF	TGTGCCAGCAGTTGGGGACTAGCGGGAGTCTACAATGAGCAGTTCTTC
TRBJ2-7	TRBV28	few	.	CASTERVPTSWNF	TGTGCCAGCACTGAGCGGGTTCCTACGAGTTGGAACTTC
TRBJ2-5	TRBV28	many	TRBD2	CASSSPGTSGQETQYF	TGTGCCAGCAGTTCCCCCGGGACTAGCGGGCAAGAGACCCAGTACTTC
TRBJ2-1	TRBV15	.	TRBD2	CATSKRGTYNEQFF	TGTGCCACCAGCAAGCGGGGGACCTACAATGAGCAGTTCTTC
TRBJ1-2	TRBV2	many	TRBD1	CASSGRTGTNYGYTF	TGTGCCAGCAGCGGACGGACAGGCACTAACTATGGCTACACCTTC
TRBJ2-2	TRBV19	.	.	CASSITRGRVGTGELFF	TGTGCCAGTAGTATCACCCGGGGCAGGGTAGGCACCGGGGAGCTGTTTTTT
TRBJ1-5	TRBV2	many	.	CASSPKRTAWGFDGNQPQHF	TGTGCCAGCAGCCCAAAGAGGACAGCGTGGGGGTTCGATGGCAATCAGCCCCAGCATTTT
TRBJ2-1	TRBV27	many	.	CASSPTGIEQFF	TGTGCCAGCAGCCCTACAGGGATTGAGCAGTTCTTC
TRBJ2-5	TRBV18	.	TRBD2	CASSPSGGRETQYF	TGTGCCAGCTCTCCCTCGGGGGGGAGAGAGACCCAGTACTTC
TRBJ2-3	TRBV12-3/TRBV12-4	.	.	CASSRTGLPGPQYF	TGTGCCAGCAGCCGGACGGGACTCCCTGGCCCGCAGTATTTT
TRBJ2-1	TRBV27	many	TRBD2	CASSGRASGSRNEQFF	TGTGCCAGCAGTGGCCGAGCTAGCGGGAGTAGGAATGAGCAGTTCTTC
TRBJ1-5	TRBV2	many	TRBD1	CASNRQGSGQPQHF	TGTGCCAGCAATCGACAGGGCTCGGGGCAGCCCCAGCATTTT
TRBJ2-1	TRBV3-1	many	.	CASVGTRSYNEQFF	TGTGCCAGCGTCGGGACACGCTCCTACAATGAGCAGTTCTTC
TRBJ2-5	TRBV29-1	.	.	CSVVYGKETQYF	TGCAGCGTTGTTTACGGGAAAGAGACCCAGTACTTC
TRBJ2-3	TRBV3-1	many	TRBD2	CASSQVGTSGPDTQYF	TGTGCCAGCAGCCAAGTCGGAACTAGCGGCCCAGATACGCAGTATTTT
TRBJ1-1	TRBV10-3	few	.	CATSNTEAFF	TGTGCCACCTCGAACACTGAAGCTTTCTTT
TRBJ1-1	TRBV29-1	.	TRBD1	CSVQTLPGGDHTEAFF	TGCAGCGTTCAAACCCTCCCAGGGGGCGATCACACTGAAGCTTTCTTT
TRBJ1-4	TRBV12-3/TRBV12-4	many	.	CASSSFTSTNEKLFF	TGTGCCAGCAGTTCCTTTACGTCCACAAATGAAAAACTGTTTTTT
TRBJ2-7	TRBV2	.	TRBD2	CASRVSGGALYEQYF	TGTGCCAGCAGAGTTAGCGGGGGGGCTCTATACGAGCAGTACTTC
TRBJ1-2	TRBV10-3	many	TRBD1	CATSGTGGISNTF	TGTGCCACCTCCGGGACAGGGGGCATCAGTAACACCTTC
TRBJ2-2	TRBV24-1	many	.	CATSALNTGELFF	TGTGCCACCAGTGCGCTTAACACCGGGGAGCTGTTTTTT
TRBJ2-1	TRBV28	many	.	CASRTSLGKQFF	TGTGCCAGCAGAACTAGTTTGGGAAAGCAGTTCTTC
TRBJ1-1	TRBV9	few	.	CASSVGGGQNTEAFF	TGTGCCAGCAGCGTAGGTGGGGGCCAGAACACTGAAGCTTTCTTT
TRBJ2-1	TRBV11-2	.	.	CAGSRTGGSGYNEQFF	TGTGCCGGCAGCCGGACTGGGGGGAGTGGCTACAATGAGCAGTTCTTC
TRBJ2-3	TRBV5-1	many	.	CASSLVGDDTQYF	TGCGCCAGCAGCTTGGTGGGGGACGATACGCAGTATTTT
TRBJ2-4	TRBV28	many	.	CASMGRWGIQYF	TGTGCCAGCATGGGCAGGTGGGGCATTCAGTACTTC
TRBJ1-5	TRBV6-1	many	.	CASREVASNQPQHF	TGTGCCAGTCGTGAGGTGGCTAGCAATCAGCCCCAGCATTTT
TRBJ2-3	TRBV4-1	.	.	CASSRTGEVTDTQYF	TGCGCCAGCAGCCGAACAGGGGAGGTCACAGATACGCAGTATTTT
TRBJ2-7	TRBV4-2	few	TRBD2	CASTPGGSSYEQYF	TGTGCCAGCACCCCCGGCGGGAGCTCCTACGAGCAGTACTTC
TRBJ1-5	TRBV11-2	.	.	CASSVEGTQPQHF	TGTGCCAGCAGCGTCGAGGGGACCCAGCCCCAGCATTTT
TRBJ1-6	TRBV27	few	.	CASSQREGSYNSPLHF	TGTGCCAGCAGCCAACGGGAGGGATCCTATAATTCACCCCTCCACTTT
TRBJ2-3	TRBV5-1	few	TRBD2	CASSLKVAGLSDTQYF	TGCGCCAGCAGCTTGAAGGTAGCGGGATTAAGCGATACGCAGTATTTT
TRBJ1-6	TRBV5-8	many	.	CASSLDVSPLHF	TGTGCCAGCAGCTTGGATGTTTCACCCCTCCACTTT
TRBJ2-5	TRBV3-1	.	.	CASSQDGGSHNF	TGTGCCAGCAGCCAAGATGGTGGGTCACATAACTTC
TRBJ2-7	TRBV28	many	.	CASSLVVAGYEQYF	TGTGCCAGCAGTTTGGTAGTAGCCGGGTACGAGCAGTACTTC
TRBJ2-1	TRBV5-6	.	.	CASSLHRFNEQFF	TGTGCCAGCAGCTTGCACAGGTTCAATGAGCAGTTCTTC
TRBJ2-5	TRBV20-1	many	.	CSASNEVIGTQYF	TGCAGTGCTAGTAACGAGGTTATCGGGACCCAGTACTTC
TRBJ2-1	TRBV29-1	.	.	CSVSVGEQFF	TGCAGCGTCAGTGTTGGTGAGCAGTTCTTC